This T cell receptor beta chain is drawn from a study of sequential checkpoint blockade in melanoma. Study information: First-line arms were nivolumab then ipilimumab, or the reverse, randomized 1:1. Each arm's sequence ended with maintenance nivolumab.

TCRdb keeps only in-frame clones here, not all; method: immunoSEQ multiplex PCR. The sample lists some 5,800 clones, about 90% occurring once. Treatment denoted: randomized to nivolumab then ipilimumab (arm A) or the reverse (arm B). None of the patients previously received DNA-damaging chemotherapy. PBMC sorting kept live CD3+CD8+ cells without CD19 or CD56. The CDR3 has 12 residues. CDR1 and CDR2 (germline): GTSNPN, SVGIG (reference sequence). Trimming took off 0 bases at V and 7 bases at J, with 7 bases between the two ends. The sequence derives from a human donor with melanoma. The rearrangement joins TRBV30 to TRBJ1-5, with D possibly being TRBD1 (5 bases). The material sequenced was CD8+ T cells sorted from blood (inferred from file names), taken from a patient given nivolumab and ipilimumab in sequence. The CDR3 reads CAWSVGLQPQHF. CDR3 DNA: TGTGCCTGGAGTGTGGGGCTGCAGCCCCAGCATTTT.